Below, 7 T cell receptor beta chains from the same sample are listed, as sequenced in a study of T cell clones after liver transplantation (dated by TCRdb to between 2018 and 2021). Preparation of the library involved the immunoSEQ multiplex PCR assay. TCRdb took over this immuneACCESS table, retaining in-frame rearrangements with V and J assigned. Such tables are incomplete; in checked studies, under half of the missing clones stem from an unresolved V gene, and the remainder is unexplained. Counted in this sample were 20,000 to 30,000 clones; almost 70% of them appeared once. Jointly, the top ten make up approximately 3% of the sample. The time point label here, explained by the study, means: pre-transplant. This specimen was CD4+ T cells from blood, taken before liver transplant. These receptors came from a human donor who received a liver transplant.

The gene calls are TRBV6-1 and TRBJ1-5; D remains unclear. V lost 9 bases and J 0 bases, leaving 12 bases between the germline ends. The CDR3 length is 14 residues. Germline V lookup: CDR1 MNHNS, CDR2 SASEGT. CDR3 in amino acids: CASCEGYSNQPQHF. The CDR3 region has the DNA TGTGCCAGTTGTGAGGGATATAGCAATCAGCCCCAGCATTTT.

Only a few counts were recorded for this clone. J is TRBJ2-5 and V is TRBV28, with 9 bases identical to TRBD1. The CDR3 runs to 15 residues. V trimming: 4 bases; J trimming: 5 bases; junction bases outside the gene matches: 8. Germline V gene sequence: CDR1 MDHEN, CDR2 SYDVKM. CDR3 amino acids: CASSSAGTGMETQYF. As DNA, the CDR3 is TGTGCCAGCAGTTCCGCCGGGACAGGGATGGAGACCCAGTACTTC.

This clone turned up a few times. The V gene is TRBV4-2, the J gene TRBJ2-1; D is unresolved. Trimming left V 2 bases short and J 6 bases short, with 11 bases between. From germline, CDR1 is LGHNA and CDR2 YNFKEQ. The CDR3 covers 14 residues. This CDR3 is CASSQRSGSNEQFF. CDR3 DNA sequence: TGTGCCAGCAGCCAAAGGAGTGGTTCCAATGAGCAGTTCTTC.

The V and J genes are TRBV5-1 and TRBJ2-1, with 7 positions matching TRBD1. Germline V lookup: CDR1 SGHRS, CDR2 YFSETQ. The J segment lost 5 bases and the V segment lost 1 base, leaving 9 bases of the junction unmatched. The CDR3 is 16 residues long. CDR3 in amino acids: CASSLLVQGRNNEQFF. For the CDR3, the DNA is TGCGCCAGCAGCTTGTTGGTACAGGGGCGAAACAATGAGCAGTTCTTC. Using reference TRBV5-1 and TRBJ2-1 for the parts outside the CDR3, the full variable domain is KAGVTQTPRYLIKTRGQQVTLSCSPISGHRSVSWYQQTPGQGLQFLFEYFSETQRNKGNFPGRFSGRQFSNSRSEMNVSTLELGDSALYLCASSLLVQGRNNEQFFGPGTRLTVL.

In this sample, this clone turned up a few times. The chain employs TRBV7-2 and TRBJ1-2; TRBD1 might be the D (6 bases). Looked up from germline, CDR1 is SGHTA and CDR2 is FQGNSA. The germline V and J ends were trimmed by 1 base and 5 bases, with 14 bases remaining between them. This CDR3 region has 15 residues. CDR3 sequence: CASSLVQGGGYGYTF. DNA of the CDR3: TGTGCCAGCAGCTTAGTACAGGGCGGAGGATATGGCTACACCTTC.

The chain uses TRBV27 and TRBJ1-2; D is ambiguous. The germline V gene encodes CDR1 MNHEY and CDR2 SMNVEV (reference sequence). Trimming took 11 bases from V and 7 from J, leaving 8 bases between them. The CDR3 totals 9 residues. CDR3 in amino acids: CAPWGGYTF. CDR3 nucleotides: TGTGCCCCCTGGGGTGGCTACACCTTC.

About this clone: The sample holds other DNA sequences that translate to the same CDR3. The chain has TRBV9 and TRBJ2-2, with 10 bases lining up with TRBD2. Per the germline V gene, CDR1 is SGDLS and CDR2 is YYNGEE. This CDR3 region has 15 residues. Unmatched junction bases numbered 5, after V lost 3 bases and J lost 6 bases. In nucleotides, the CDR3 is TGTGCCAGCAGCGCGAGCGGGGGGGCGGCCGGGGAGCTGTTTTTT. Amino acid sequence: CASSASGGAAGELFF.